Given below is one T cell receptor (beta chain) in context. The record originates from a study of blood T cell repertoires in COVID-19. Overall study: Sources were T cells, B-cell-depleted T cells, or PBMCs; the material itself was cDNA or gDNA.

In the original workflow: Quantification of nucleated cells was approximated via reference gene primer amplification. The assay was immunoSEQ multiplex PCR, and TCRdb's table has in-frame clones only and misses some. From that table come the V and J calls and clone size; the DNA was used to work out D and trimming. The sample holds about 250,000 clones, less than 90% seen once. V lost 5 bases to trimming and J lost 5 bases, with 19 bases between them. The CDR3 totals 15 residues. The germline V gene has CDR1 MDHEN and CDR2 SYDVKM. This TCR was recovered from a woman aged 45-65 years who had recovered from COVID-19. The chain joins TRBV28 to TRBJ2-7; TRBD2 is a possible D gene (5 bases). What was sequenced was PBMCs or T cells enriched from blood (not recorded which). CDR3 DNA: TGTGCCAGCAGTCCAAGCGGAAGTGGGCTAAACGAGCAGTACTTC. It encodes CASSPSGSGLNEQYF.